This T cell receptor (beta chain) was obtained from a study of post-analysis software for immune sequencing data (dated by TCRdb to between 2014 and 2016). Describing the broader study: Recorded disease courses included relapsing-remitting, secondary progressive and progressive-relapsing multiple sclerosis, with some patients lacking subtype annotation. The multiple sclerosis patient repertoires were compared with about a dozen previously published healthy control repertoires from donors aged roughly 6 to 25 years. A subset of samples was prepared in parallel using single-end sample barcoding, then pooled and co-amplified after Illumina adapter ligation. Here is what the overall study found, with its caveats: The multiple sclerosis patient group was slightly younger than the control group. Significantly higher frequencies in patients than in controls were found for about five TRBV segments, including TRBV5-6, TRBV5-1 and TRBV20-1. When samples were clustered directly using the F measure, samples prepared in the same batch co-clustered strongly, which prompted a batch-effect correction. Multiple sclerosis patients had significantly lower normalized Chao1 diversity than controls, a result that suggests substantial peripheral T-cell clonal expansion.

In regard to this clonotype: This receptor's antigen is unknown. Nothing much larger sits one base from this clone, and base qualities are not available.

The library was generated by PCR. TCRdb lists the instrument as Illumina HiSeq 2500. Unique molecular identifiers were incorporated into TCR beta cDNA libraries to reduce PCR and sequencing biases. Per 1 to 10 million input T cells, some 500,000 cDNA molecules were obtained, such that each molecule approximated one T cell. The patient libraries were prepared and sequenced with the same protocol used for the earlier healthy control dataset. Samples belonging to the same batch were prepared together, multiplexed and sequenced on a shared HiSeq lane. Per the source publication's procedure: Raw barcoded reads were processed with MIGEC, and single-read molecular identifier groups were discarded before consensus assembly and CDR3 extraction. VDJtools was used for post-analysis of the clonotype tables, and diversity was normalized by down-sampling every dataset to the size of the smallest sample. To correct batch-related cross-sample contamination, repertoire overlap clustering matched CDR3 amino acid sequences but not nucleotide sequences. TCRdb reanalyzed the raw reads on its own, using fastp at Q25 for trimming and MiXCR for clone calling, and kept in-frame beta chains. Entries are consolidated by CDR3 protein sequence, retaining the most common genes and DNA. TCRdb's processing, not the authors' own work, is the source of the V and J calls. A total of about 770,000 distinct CDR3 sequences appear in this sample, under 60% of them only once. In total, the top ten clones hold roughly 4.9% of the sample.

Taken from cysteine to phenylalanine, the CDR3 has 13 residues. Only CDR3 DNA remains: 39 bases, in frame from the first base. CDR1 SQVTM and CDR2 ANQGSEA are derived from the germline V gene. Trimming costs V 8 bases and J 6 bases, and their ends lie 17 bases apart. To demonstrate the VDJtools post-analysis software, TCR beta repertoires were profiled from the peripheral blood of roughly 12 young patients with multiple sclerosis. The multiple sclerosis patients were children and adolescents between about 6 and 16 years of age. The receptor was derived from a girl aged 10 to 17 with multiple sclerosis. The sequence links TRBV29-1 to TRBJ2-4; TRBD2 could be the D gene, as 6 bases match. Material: blood. The CDR3 loop reads CSTRGQGGNIQYF. The DNA sequence follows: TGCAGCACCCGAGGGCAGGGAGGAAACATTCAGTACTTC.